What follows is one T cell receptor beta chain and its context. As yet, its antigen is unknown. Naivety among CD8 cells was defined by CD45RO negativity and positive CCR7 selection, thereby excluding terminally differentiated effector memory CD45RA+ cells. Per the germline V gene, CDR1 is MNHEY and CDR2 is SMNVEV (reference sequence). Trimming removed 5 bases at V and 4 bases at J, with 15 bases between. CDR3 length: 15 amino acids. This sample was included in a study of shared clonotypes between healthy human individuals. Study-level points and caveats: For naive CD4 cells, roughly 4.6% of clonotypes were shared across a handful of donors.

As handled by the study authors: ImmunoSEQ output held junction-only sequences without quality scores, so filtering differed. Libraries were prepared by immunoSEQ multiplex PCR; TCRdb keeps only in-frame clonotypes and omits some of them. That table supplies the V and J calls and clone size; D and trimming were determined from the DNA. The sample has about 2.1 million clones; just under 95% are singletons. V and J are TRBV27 and TRBJ1-5, with D maybe TRBD1 (6 bases). Sequencing was carried out using naive CD8+ T cells from PBMCs. This TCR was sampled from a man younger than 35 in good health. Some clones in this sample may be carry-over from other donors' samples. The CDR3 sequence is CASSDRGDWNQPQHF. The CDR3 region has the DNA TGTGCCAGCAGTGATAGGGGGGATTGGAATCAGCCCCAGCATTTT.